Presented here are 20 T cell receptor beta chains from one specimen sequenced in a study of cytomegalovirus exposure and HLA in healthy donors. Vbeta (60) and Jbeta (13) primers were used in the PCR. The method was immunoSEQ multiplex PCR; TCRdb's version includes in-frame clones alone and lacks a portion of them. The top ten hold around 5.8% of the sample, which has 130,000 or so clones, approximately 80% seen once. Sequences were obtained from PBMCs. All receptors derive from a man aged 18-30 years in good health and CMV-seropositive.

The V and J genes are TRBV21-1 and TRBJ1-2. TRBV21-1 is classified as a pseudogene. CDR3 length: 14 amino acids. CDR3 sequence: CASLRGAGNYGYTF. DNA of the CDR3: TGTGCCAGCCTTAGGGGCGCGGGGAATTATGGCTACACCTTC.

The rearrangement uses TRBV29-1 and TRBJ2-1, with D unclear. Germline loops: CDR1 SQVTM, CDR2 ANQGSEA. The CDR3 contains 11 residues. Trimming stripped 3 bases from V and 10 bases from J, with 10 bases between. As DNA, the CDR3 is TGCAGCGTTGACATGGTGAGGGAGCAGTTCTTC. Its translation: CSVDMVREQFF.

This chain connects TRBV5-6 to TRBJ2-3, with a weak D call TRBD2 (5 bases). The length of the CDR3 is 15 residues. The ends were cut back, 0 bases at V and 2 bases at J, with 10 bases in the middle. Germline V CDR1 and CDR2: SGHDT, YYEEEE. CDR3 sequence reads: CASSLVRGNTDTQYF. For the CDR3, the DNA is TGTGCCAGCAGCTTGGTTCGGGGTAACACAGATACGCAGTATTTT.

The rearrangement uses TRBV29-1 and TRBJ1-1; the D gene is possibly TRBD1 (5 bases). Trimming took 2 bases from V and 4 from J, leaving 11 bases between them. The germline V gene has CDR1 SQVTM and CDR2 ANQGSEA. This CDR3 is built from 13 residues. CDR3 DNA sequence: TGCAGCGTTGAAAAGGGGATGGGCACTGAAGCTTTCTTT. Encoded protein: CSVEKGMGTEAFF.

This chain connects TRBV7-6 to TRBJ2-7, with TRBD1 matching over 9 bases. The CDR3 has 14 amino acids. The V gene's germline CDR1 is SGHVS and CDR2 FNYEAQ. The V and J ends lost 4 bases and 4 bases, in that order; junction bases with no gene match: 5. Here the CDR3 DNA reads TGTGCCAGCAGCTCCGGACAGGGGAAGTACGAGCAGTACTTC. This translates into CASSSGQGKYEQYF.

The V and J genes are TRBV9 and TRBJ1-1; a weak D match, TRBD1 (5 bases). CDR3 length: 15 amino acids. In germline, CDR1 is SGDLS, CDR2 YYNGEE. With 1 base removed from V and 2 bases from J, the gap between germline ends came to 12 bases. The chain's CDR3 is CASSVRGAGNTEAFF. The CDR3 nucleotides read TGTGCCAGCAGCGTACGCGGGGCAGGTAACACTGAAGCTTTCTTT. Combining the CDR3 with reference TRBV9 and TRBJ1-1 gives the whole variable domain DSGVTQTPKHLITATGQRVTLRCSPRSGDLSVYWYQQSLDQGLQFLIQYYNGEERAKGNILERFSAQQFPDLHSELNLSSLELGDSALYFCASSVRGAGNTEAFFGQGTRLTVV.

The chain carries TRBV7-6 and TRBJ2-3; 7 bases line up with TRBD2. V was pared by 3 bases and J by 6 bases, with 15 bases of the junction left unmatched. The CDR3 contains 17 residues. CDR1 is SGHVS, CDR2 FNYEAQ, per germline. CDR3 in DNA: TGTGCCAGCAGCTTCCTCGGGGTTGCGGGAGCGCAGGATACGCAGTATTTT. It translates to CASSFLGVAGAQDTQYF.

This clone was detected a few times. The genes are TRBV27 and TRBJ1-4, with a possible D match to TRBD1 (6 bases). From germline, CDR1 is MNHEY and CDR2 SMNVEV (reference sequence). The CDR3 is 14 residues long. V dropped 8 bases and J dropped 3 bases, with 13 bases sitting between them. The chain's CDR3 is CASRLGAANEKLFF. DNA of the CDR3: TGTGCCAGCCGACTGGGGGCGGCTAATGAAAAACTGTTTTTT.

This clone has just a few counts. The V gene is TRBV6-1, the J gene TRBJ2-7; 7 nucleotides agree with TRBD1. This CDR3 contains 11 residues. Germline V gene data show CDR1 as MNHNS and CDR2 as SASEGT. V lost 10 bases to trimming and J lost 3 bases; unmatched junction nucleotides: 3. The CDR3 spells CAIRDSYEQYF. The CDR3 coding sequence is TGTGCCATTAGGGACAGCTACGAGCAGTACTTC.

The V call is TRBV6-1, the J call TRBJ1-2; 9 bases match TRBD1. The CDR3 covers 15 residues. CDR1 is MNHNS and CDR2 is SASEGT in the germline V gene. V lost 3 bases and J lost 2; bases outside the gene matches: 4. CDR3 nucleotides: TGTGCCAGCAGTGAGGCCGGGACAGGGAACTATGGCTACACCTTC. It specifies CASSEAGTGNYGYTF.

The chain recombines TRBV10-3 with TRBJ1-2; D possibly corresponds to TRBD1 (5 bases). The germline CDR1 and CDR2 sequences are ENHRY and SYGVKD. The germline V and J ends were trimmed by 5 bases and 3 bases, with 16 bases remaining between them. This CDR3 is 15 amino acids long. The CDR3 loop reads CAISFGGGIDYGYTF. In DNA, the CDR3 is TGTGCCATCAGTTTCGGCGGGGGAATAGACTATGGCTACACCTTC.

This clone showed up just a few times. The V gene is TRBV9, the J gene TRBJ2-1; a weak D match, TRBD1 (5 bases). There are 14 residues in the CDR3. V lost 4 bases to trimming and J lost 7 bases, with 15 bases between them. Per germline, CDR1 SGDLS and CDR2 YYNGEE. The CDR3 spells CASSPYGHSNEQFF. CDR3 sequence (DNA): TGTGCCAGCAGCCCCTATGGACATAGTAATGAGCAGTTCTTC. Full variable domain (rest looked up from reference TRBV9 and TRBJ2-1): DSGVTQTPKHLITATGQRVTLRCSPRSGDLSVYWYQQSLDQGLQFLIQYYNGEERAKGNILERFSAQQFPDLHSELNLSSLELGDSALYFCASSPYGHSNEQFFGPGTRLTVL.

CDR3 loop: CASSEEPRSSGYTF. In DNA, the CDR3 is TGTGCCAGCAGTGAAGAGCCCAGGTCGAGTGGCTACACCTTC. The chain carries TRBV6-1 and TRBJ1-2; D unresolved. CDR3 length equals 14 residues. V was shortened by 1 base and J by 7 bases, with 13 bases between the two germline ends. The germline V gene encodes CDR1 MNHNS and CDR2 SASEGT.

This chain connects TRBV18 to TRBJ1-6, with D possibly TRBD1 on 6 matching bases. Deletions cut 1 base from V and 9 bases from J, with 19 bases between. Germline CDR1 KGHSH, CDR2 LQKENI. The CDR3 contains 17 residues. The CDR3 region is CASSPQQQQGGGSPLHF. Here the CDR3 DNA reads TGTGCCAGCTCACCACAACAGCAACAGGGAGGGGGTTCACCCCTCCACTTT. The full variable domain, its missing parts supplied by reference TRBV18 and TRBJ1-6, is NAGVMQNPRHLVRRRGQEARLRCSPMKGHSHVYWYRQLPEEGLKFMVYLQKENIIDESGMPKERFSAEFPKEGPSILRIQQVVRGDSAAYFCASSPQQQQGGGSPLHFGNGTRLTVT.

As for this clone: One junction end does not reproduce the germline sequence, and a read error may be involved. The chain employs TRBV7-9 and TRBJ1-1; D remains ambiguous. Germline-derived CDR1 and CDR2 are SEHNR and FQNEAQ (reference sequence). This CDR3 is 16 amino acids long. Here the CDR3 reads CASSIAQTNHPTEAFF. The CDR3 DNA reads TGTGCCAGCAGCATAGCACAGACAAATCATCCCACTGAAGCTTTCTTT.

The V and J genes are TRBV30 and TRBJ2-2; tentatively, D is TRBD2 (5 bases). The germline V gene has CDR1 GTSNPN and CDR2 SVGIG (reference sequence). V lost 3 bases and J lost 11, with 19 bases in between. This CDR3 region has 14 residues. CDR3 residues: CAWSLADRSRELFF. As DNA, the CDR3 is TGTGCCTGGAGCCTAGCAGACCGGTCGCGCGAGCTGTTTTTT.

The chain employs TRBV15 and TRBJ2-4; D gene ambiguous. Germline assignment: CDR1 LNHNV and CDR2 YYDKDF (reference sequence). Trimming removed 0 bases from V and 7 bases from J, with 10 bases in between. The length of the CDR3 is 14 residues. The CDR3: CATSRDTHNNIQYF. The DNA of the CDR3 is TGTGCCACCAGCAGAGATACACATAACAACATTCAGTACTTC.

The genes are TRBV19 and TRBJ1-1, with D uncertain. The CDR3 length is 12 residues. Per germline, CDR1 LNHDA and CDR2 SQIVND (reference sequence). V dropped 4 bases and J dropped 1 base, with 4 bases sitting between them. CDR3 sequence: CASSRANTEAFF. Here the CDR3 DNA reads TGTGCCAGTAGTAGGGCGAACACTGAAGCTTTCTTT. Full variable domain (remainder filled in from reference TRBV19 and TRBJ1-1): DGGITQSPKYLFRKEGQNVTLSCEQNLNHDAMYWYRQDPGQGLRLIYYSQIVNDFQKGDIAEGYSVSREKKESFPLTVTSAQKNPTAFYLCASSRANTEAFFGQGTRLTVV.

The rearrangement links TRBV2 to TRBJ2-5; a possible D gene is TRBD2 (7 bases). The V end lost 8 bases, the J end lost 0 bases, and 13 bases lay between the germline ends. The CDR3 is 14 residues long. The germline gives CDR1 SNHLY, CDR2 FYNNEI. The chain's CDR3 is CASPKGGNQETQYF. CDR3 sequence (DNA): TGTGCCAGCCCCAAGGGGGGGAACCAAGAGACCCAGTACTTC.

Written as DNA, the CDR3 is TGTGCCAGCAGCCTAGGTTGGAAAGAGACCCAGTACTTC. This translates into CASSLGWKETQYF. This sequence joins TRBV28 and TRBJ2-5, with unresolved D. Between the trimmed V and J ends, which lost 6 bases and 3 bases, there was a span of 11 bases. This CDR3 comprises 13 residues. Germline CDR1 MDHEN, CDR2 SYDVKM.